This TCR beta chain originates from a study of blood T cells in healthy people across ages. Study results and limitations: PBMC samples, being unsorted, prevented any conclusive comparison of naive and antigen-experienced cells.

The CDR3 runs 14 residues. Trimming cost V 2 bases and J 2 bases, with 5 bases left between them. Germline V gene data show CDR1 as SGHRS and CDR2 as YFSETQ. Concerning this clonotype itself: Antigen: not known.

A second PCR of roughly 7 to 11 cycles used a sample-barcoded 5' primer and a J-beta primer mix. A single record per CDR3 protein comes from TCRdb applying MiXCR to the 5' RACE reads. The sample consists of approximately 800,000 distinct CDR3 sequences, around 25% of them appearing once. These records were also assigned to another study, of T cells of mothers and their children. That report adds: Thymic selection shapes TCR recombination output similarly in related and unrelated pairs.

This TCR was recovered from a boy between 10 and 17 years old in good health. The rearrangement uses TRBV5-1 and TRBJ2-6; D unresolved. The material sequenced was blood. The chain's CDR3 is CASSFGPGANVLTF. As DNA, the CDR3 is TGCGCCAGCAGCTTCGGACCTGGGGCCAACGTCCTGACTTTC.